Listed here are 30 T cell receptor beta chains from one sample, sequenced in a study of T cells and Merkel cell carcinoma outcomes. The data were produced by immunoSEQ multiplex PCR, yet TCRdb's version contains in-frame clones alone and is incomplete. The repertoire includes 2,500 to 3,000 clones, 95% to 96% of them detected once, and under 2.5% sits in the top ten. Sequencing was carried out using tumor tissue from Merkel cell carcinoma. Receptors originate from a human donor with Merkel cell carcinoma.

The chain combines TRBV9 with TRBJ1-5; D perhaps matches TRBD1 (5 bases). In germline, CDR1 is SGDLS, CDR2 YYNGEE. Trimming took 6 bases from V and 5 from J, leaving 21 bases between them. The CDR3 extends over 16 amino acids. CDR3 in DNA: TGTGCCAGCAATTTGGGGGGAGTCAGAGGTGATCAGCCCCAGCATTTT. This translates into CASNLGGVRGDQPQHF. The whole variable domain, remainder taken from reference TRBV9 and TRBJ1-5, is DSGVTQTPKHLITATGQRVTLRCSPRSGDLSVYWYQQSLDQGLQFLIQYYNGEERAKGNILERFSAQQFPDLHSELNLSSLELGDSALYFCASNLGGVRGDQPQHFGDGTRLSIL.

This chain connects TRBV7-6 to TRBJ2-7; the D call may be TRBD1 or TRBD2 (6 bases each). Trimming pared 4 bases from V and 5 bases from J, leaving 21 bases between. The CDR3 spans 16 residues. Germline loops: CDR1 SGHVS, CDR2 FNYEAQ. In DNA, the CDR3 is TGTGCCAGCAGCTCGGGGGCACAGGTGAGACTCCACGAGCAGTACTTC. The encoded protein is CASSSGAQVRLHEQYF. Full variable domain (missing parts from reference TRBV7-6 and TRBJ2-7): GAGVSQSPRYKVTKRGQDVALRCDPISGHVSLYWYRQALGQGPEFLTYFNYEAQQDKSGLPNDRFSAERPEGSISTLTIQRTEQRDSAMYRCASSSGAQVRLHEQYFGPGTRLTVT.

The CDR3 sequence: CASSLGLAGATDTQYF. The CDR3 nucleotides read TGCGCCAGCAGCTTGGGCCTAGCGGGGGCCACAGATACGCAGTATTTT. The gene calls are TRBV5-1 and TRBJ2-3; 10 bases map to TRBD2. The ends lost 0 bases at V and 2 bases at J; junction bases unmatched: 3. There are 16 residues in the CDR3. Germline V gene data show CDR1 as SGHRS and CDR2 as YFSETQ.

About this clone itself: A junction boundary mismatches the germline segment, possibly from a read error. This sequence joins TRBV18 and TRBJ1-1; 7 bases match TRBD1. The CDR3 spans 16 residues. Per germline, CDR1 KGHSH and CDR2 LQKENI. For the CDR3, the DNA is TGTGTCAGCTCACTCGACAGGGCGGTGGTGAACACTGAAGCTTTCTTT. It translates to CVSSLDRAVVNTEAFF.

The CDR3 coding sequence is TGCGCCAGCCAAAACGTCAACCAAGAGACCCAGTACTTC. It yields the protein CASQNVNQETQYF. The chain joins TRBV10-2 to TRBJ2-5; no clear D gene. Trimming stripped 8 bases from V and 0 bases from J, with 10 bases between. This CDR3 comprises 13 residues. Per germline, CDR1 WSHSY and CDR2 SAAADI.

The chain joins TRBV18 to TRBJ2-7; TRBD1 aligns across 7 bases. This CDR3 contains 13 residues. The V and J ends lost 2 bases and 6 bases, in that order; junction bases with no gene match: 4. Germline values: CDR1 KGHSH, CDR2 LQKENI. The CDR3, as DNA: TGTGCCAGCTCACCAAAGGGGGCGAGCGAGCAGTACTTC. It yields the protein CASSPKGASEQYF.

V usage is TRBV15 and J usage is TRBJ2-7, with a possible D match to TRBD2 (6 bases). Germline-derived CDR1 and CDR2 are LNHNV and YYDKDF (reference sequence). V was cut by 0 bases and J by 6 bases, with 18 bases left in between. The CDR3 sequence is 16 residues long. CDR3 protein: CATSRDSASALGEQYF. In DNA, the CDR3 is TGTGCCACCAGCAGAGATTCGGCTAGCGCCTTGGGCGAGCAGTACTTC.

The chain is built from TRBV4-1 and TRBJ1-1; D gene uncertain. Germline V CDR1 and CDR2: MGHRA, YSYEKL. Trimming took off 1 base at V and 1 base at J, with 16 bases between the two ends. The CDR3 totals 17 residues. The CDR3 region has the DNA TGCGCCAGCAGCCAAGGAGCCCCAGCCGGGCGGAACACTGAAGCTTTCTTT. It codes for CASSQGAPAGRNTEAFF.

The chain employs TRBV4-2 and TRBJ2-3; the D gene is possibly TRBD1 (7 bases). Trimming cost V 5 bases and J 2 bases, with 14 bases left between them. This CDR3 spans 15 amino acids. Germline values: CDR1 LGHNA, CDR2 YNFKEQ. CDR3: CASSNTRGATDTQYF. The DNA for the CDR3 is TGTGCCAGCAGCAATACCAGGGGGGCCACAGATACGCAGTATTTT.

The CDR3 DNA reads TGTGCCAGCAGCACCTGGGGGCGCAGCACCGGGGAGCTGTTTTTT. Its translation: CASSTWGRSTGELFF. The rearrangement links TRBV6-5 to TRBJ2-2, with a tentative D call TRBD1 (6 bases). Germline CDR1 and CDR2: MNHEY and SVGAGI. Trimming took 6 bases from V and 4 from J, leaving 15 bases between them. There are 15 residues in the CDR3.

As DNA, the CDR3 is TGTGCCAGCACAAACCTCCCAGACAACTATGGCTACACCTTC. Translated, it gives CASTNLPDNYGYTF. The chain joins TRBV6-1 to TRBJ1-2; D gene unclear. The CDR3 has 14 residues. Germline V gene sequence: CDR1 MNHNS, CDR2 SASEGT. The V end was cut by 7 bases, the J end by 2 bases, with 14 bases between.

The chain employs TRBV14 and TRBJ2-1; TRBD2 aligns across 8 bases. The CDR3 covers 18 residues. The germline V gene encodes CDR1 SGHDN and CDR2 FVKESK. Losses at the gene ends were 4 bases for V and 1 base for J; bases not matched to a gene: 12. The CDR3 loop reads CASSRGLAGFGSYNEQFF. The CDR3 coding sequence is TGTGCCAGCAGCCGGGGCCTAGCGGGCTTCGGGTCCTACAATGAGCAGTTCTTC.

The chain recombines TRBV29-1 with TRBJ2-1; 8 nucleotides match TRBD1. V lost 5 bases to trimming and J lost 1 base; unmatched junction nucleotides: 1. In germline, CDR1 is SQVTM, CDR2 ANQGSEA. CDR3 length: 13 amino acids. The CDR3 DNA reads as TGCAGCGTTCGACAGGGGTCCTACAATGAGCAGTTCTTC. Its translation is CSVRQGSYNEQFF.

The genes are TRBV6-5 and TRBJ2-2; D is ambiguous. V dropped 0 bases and J dropped 4 bases, with 12 bases sitting between them. CDR3 length: 16 amino acids. Germline V lookup: CDR1 MNHEY, CDR2 SVGAGI. Here the CDR3 DNA reads TGTGCCAGCAGTTACTCGATTGGGGTCGGCACCGGGGAGCTGTTTTTT. Amino acid sequence: CASSYSIGVGTGELFF.

V usage is TRBV12-5 and J usage is TRBJ1-5, with 10 positions matching TRBD1. V lost 0 bases to trimming and J lost 2 bases; unmatched junction nucleotides: 7. This CDR3 is built from 18 residues. Germline CDR1 is LGHNT and CDR2 is FRNRAP. The CDR3 sequence: CASGLVRQGAVGNQPQHF. The CDR3 bases are TGTGCTAGTGGTTTGGTTAGACAGGGGGCGGTAGGCAATCAGCCCCAGCATTTT.

J is TRBJ2-1 and V is TRBV28; 14 positions match TRBD2. Germline V CDR1 and CDR2: MDHEN, SYDVKM. With 2 bases clipped from V and 5 bases from J, the junction kept 2 bases outside the gene matches. The CDR3 has 16 amino acids. CDR3 DNA: TGTGCCAGCAGTTTACAGGGACTAGCGGGAGACAATGAGCAGTTCTTC. It codes for CASSLQGLAGDNEQFF.

The V call is TRBV5-4, the J call TRBJ1-1; 7 bases are a match to TRBD1. J lost 3 bases, V lost 4 bases, and 6 bases had no gene match. Germline V lookup: CDR1 SGHNT, CDR2 YYREEE (reference sequence). The CDR3 spans 14 residues. CDR3 region: CASSPRQGYTEAFF. For the CDR3, the DNA is TGTGCCAGCAGCCCCCGACAGGGATACACTGAAGCTTTCTTT.

This chain connects TRBV7-2 to TRBJ2-1; possible D gene TRBD2, 6 bases. The CDR3 is 15 amino acids. The V gene lost 1 base and the J gene lost 8 bases, with 15 bases spanning the gap. Germline values: CDR1 SGHTA, CDR2 FQGNSA. CDR3: CASSLVQTRGYEQFF. The CDR3, as DNA: TGTGCCAGCAGCTTAGTTCAGACTAGAGGGTATGAGCAGTTCTTC.

The genes are TRBV27 and TRBJ1-1; no reliable D call. V dropped 0 bases and J dropped 1 base, with 9 bases sitting between them. In germline, CDR1 is MNHEY, CDR2 SMNVEV (reference sequence). This CDR3 is built from 15 residues. CDR3 in amino acids: CASSLSAGTNTEAFF. The CDR3 DNA reads TGTGCCAGCAGTTTATCCGCCGGAACGAACACTGAAGCTTTCTTT.

This chain links TRBV9 with TRBJ1-3; D is perhaps TRBD1 (6 bases). Germline CDR1 reads SGDLS; CDR2 reads YYNGEE. The CDR3 has 14 residues. Trimming removed 2 bases at V and 4 bases at J, with 10 bases between. CDR3 in amino acids: CASSVPGDGNTIYF. CDR3 DNA: TGTGCCAGCAGCGTCCCAGGGGACGGAAACACCATATATTTT. The full variable domain, in which reference TRBV9 and TRBJ1-3 provide the parts outside the CDR3, is DSGVTQTPKHLITATGQRVTLRCSPRSGDLSVYWYQQSLDQGLQFLIQYYNGEERAKGNILERFSAQQFPDLHSELNLSSLELGDSALYFCASSVPGDGNTIYFGEGSWLTVV.

The rearrangement joins TRBV5-1 to TRBJ1-1; D perhaps matches TRBD1 (5 bases). Germline V CDR1 and CDR2: SGHRS, YFSETQ. The CDR3 loop spans 15 amino acids. V lost 5 bases and J lost 6, with 20 bases in between. CDR3 DNA: TGCGCCAGCAGAGGACCCCAGGGACCTGGTGCTGAAGCTTTCTTT. Translating it yields CASRGPQGPGAEAFF.

The sample holds one count of this clone. The chain links TRBV7-2 to TRBJ2-5; D gene uncertain. This CDR3 region has 13 residues. With 1 base removed from V and 0 bases from J, the gap between germline ends came to 3 bases. The germline V gene encodes CDR1 SGHTA and CDR2 FQGNSA. The CDR3 DNA reads as TGTGCCAGCAGCTTAGACAACCAAGAGACCCAGTACTTC. Its protein is CASSLDNQETQYF.

The V gene is TRBV7-2, the J gene TRBJ1-2; D gene ambiguous. Looked up from germline, CDR1 is SGHTA and CDR2 is FQGNSA. The CDR3 covers 14 residues. The germline V and J ends were trimmed by 1 base and 4 bases, with 10 bases remaining between them. Here the CDR3 DNA reads TGTGCCAGCAGCTTAGACCGGGCCTCCTATGGCTACACCTTC. Translating it yields CASSLDRASYGYTF.

The chain carries TRBV5-1 and TRBJ2-1; the match to TRBD1 covers 8 bases. This CDR3 comprises 15 residues. Germline CDR1 and CDR2: SGHRS and YFSETQ. The ends lost 4 bases at V and 5 bases at J; junction bases unmatched: 8. CDR3: CASSPVGQGNNEQFF. The CDR3 bases are TGCGCCAGCAGCCCGGTAGGACAGGGAAACAATGAGCAGTTCTTC.

DNA for the CDR3: TGTGCCAGCAGCCTGACAGTCGGCTATGGCTACACCTTC. As protein: CASSLTVGYGYTF. This chain links TRBV28 with TRBJ1-2; D might be TRBD1 (5 bases). The V end lost 6 bases, the J end lost 4 bases, and 12 bases lay between the germline ends. Germline values: CDR1 MDHEN, CDR2 SYDVKM. The CDR3 has 13 amino acids.

Points on this clone: Sequence at one end of the junction differs from germline and may be a read error. V gene TRBV6-6 combines with J gene TRBJ1-4; 8 bases align to TRBD1. CDR1 is MNHNY and CDR2 is SVGAGI in the germline V gene (reference sequence). The CDR3 length is 13 residues. The chain's CDR3 is CASTYRGNEKLFF. CDR3 DNA sequence: TGTGCCAGCACTTACAGGGGGAATGAAAAACTGTTTTTT.

The chain combines TRBV6-6 with TRBJ2-5, with 7 bases lining up with TRBD2. V dropped 2 bases and J dropped 3; count of bases not matched to a gene: 3. Germline CDR1 and CDR2: MNHNY and SVGAGI (reference sequence). CDR3 length equals 14 residues. The CDR3 is CASSYAGREETQYF. CDR3 bases: TGTGCCAGCAGTTACGCAGGGAGGGAAGAGACCCAGTACTTC.

J is TRBJ2-7 and V is TRBV4-1; the match to TRBD1 covers 9 bases. J lost 1 base, V lost 3 bases, and 13 bases had no gene match. The CDR3 consists of 18 residues. Germline V gene lookup returns CDR1 MGHRA and CDR2 YSYEKL. The CDR3, as DNA: TGCGCCAGCAGCCAGTTAACAGGGGGCGGAACTCCATCCTACGAGCAGTACTTC. Translated, it gives CASSQLTGGGTPSYEQYF.

This chain uses TRBV4-1 with TRBJ1-4; D not certain. In germline, CDR1 is MGHRA, CDR2 YSYEKL. V was cut by 8 bases and J by 7 bases, with 14 bases left in between. The CDR3 has 13 amino acids. The CDR3 sequence: CASAQNVGEKLFF. CDR3 coding DNA: TGCGCCAGCGCCCAAAATGTTGGTGAAAAACTGTTTTTT.

The J gene is TRBJ2-6, the V gene TRBV4-1, with 7 bases lining up with TRBD1. Germline V lookup: CDR1 MGHRA, CDR2 YSYEKL. This CDR3 contains 17 residues. Germline trimming cut 0 bases from V and 4 bases from J; bases unmatched to any gene: 6. The CDR3 DNA reads as TGCGCCAGCAGCCAAGAAAGAGGGGGCTCCGGGGCCAACGTCCTGACTTTC. Translation: CASSQERGGSGANVLTF.